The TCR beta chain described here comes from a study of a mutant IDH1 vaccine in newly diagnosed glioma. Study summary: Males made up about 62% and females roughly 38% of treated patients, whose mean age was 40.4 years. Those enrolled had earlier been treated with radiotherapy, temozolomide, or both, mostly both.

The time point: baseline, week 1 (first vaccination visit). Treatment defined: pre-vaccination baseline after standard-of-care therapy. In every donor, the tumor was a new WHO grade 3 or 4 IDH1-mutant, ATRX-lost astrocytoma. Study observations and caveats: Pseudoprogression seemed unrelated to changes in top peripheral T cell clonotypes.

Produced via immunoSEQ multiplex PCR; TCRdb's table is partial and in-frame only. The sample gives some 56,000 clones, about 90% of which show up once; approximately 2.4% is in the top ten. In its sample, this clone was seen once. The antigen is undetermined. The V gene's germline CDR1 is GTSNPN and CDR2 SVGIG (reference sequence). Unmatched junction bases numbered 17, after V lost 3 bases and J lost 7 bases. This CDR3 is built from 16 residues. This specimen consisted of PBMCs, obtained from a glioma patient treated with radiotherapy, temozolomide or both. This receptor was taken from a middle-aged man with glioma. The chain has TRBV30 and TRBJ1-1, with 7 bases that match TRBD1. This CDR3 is CAWSIILGTALNEAFF. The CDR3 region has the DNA TGTGCCTGGAGCATTATTTTAGGGACAGCTCTAAATGAAGCTTTCTTT.